What follows are 4 T cell receptor beta chains derived from one specimen sequenced in a study of blood T cell repertoires in COVID-19. TCRdb's table, derived via immunoSEQ multiplex PCR, lists solely in-frame clones and lacks some. The repertoire has 150,000 to 200,000 clones, 84% of them found once; the top ten carry 13% to 15%. Material: PBMCs or T cells enriched from blood (not recorded which). Every receptor here comes from a man aged 50 to 60 who had recovered from COVID-19.

This chain joins TRBV25-1 and TRBJ2-7; 7 nucleotides agree with TRBD2. The junction had 7 bases not matched to a gene; V was cut back by 3 bases and J by 5 bases. Per the germline V gene, CDR1 is MGHDK and CDR2 is SYGVNS. The CDR3 consists of 14 residues. The CDR3 spells CASSDPGRGNEQYF. The CDR3 nucleotides are TGTGCCAGCAGTGACCCTGGGAGGGGTAACGAGCAGTACTTC.

The chain recombines TRBV7-2 with TRBJ1-2; D is ambiguous. This CDR3 contains 14 residues. V was shortened by 1 base and J by 8 bases, with 14 bases between the two germline ends. Germline CDR1 and CDR2: SGHTA and FQGNSA. The CDR3 spells CASSLELPGKGYTF. Written as DNA, the CDR3 is TGTGCCAGCAGCTTAGAGCTACCGGGGAAAGGCTACACCTTC.

This chain uses TRBV6-5 with TRBJ2-1; D is unresolved. Trimming took off 10 bases at V and 3 bases at J, with 16 bases between the two ends. This CDR3 region has 14 residues. Germline assignment: CDR1 MNHEY and CDR2 SVGAGI. The CDR3 is CATMPILLYNEQFF. The DNA for the CDR3 is TGTGCCACCATGCCGATCCTACTCTACAATGAGCAGTTCTTC.

This clone was observed a handful of times. The chain employs TRBV7-9 and TRBJ1-1; the match to TRBD1 covers 7 bases. CDR1 and CDR2 from the germline V gene are SEHNR and FQNEAQ (reference sequence). Trimming at V came to 1 base and at J to 2 bases, leaving 4 bases not matched to a gene. This CDR3 spans 15 amino acids. The CDR3 loop is CASSLGGQINTEAFF. Here the CDR3 DNA reads TGTGCCAGCAGCTTAGGGGGACAGATAAACACTGAAGCTTTCTTT. Based on the CDR3 plus reference TRBV7-9 and TRBJ1-1, the full variable domain is DTGVSQNPRHKITKRGQNVTFRCDPISEHNRLYWYRQTLGQGPEFLTYFQNEAQLEKSRLLSDRFSAERPKGSFSTLEIQRTEQGDSAMYLCASSLGGQINTEAFFGQGTRLTVV.